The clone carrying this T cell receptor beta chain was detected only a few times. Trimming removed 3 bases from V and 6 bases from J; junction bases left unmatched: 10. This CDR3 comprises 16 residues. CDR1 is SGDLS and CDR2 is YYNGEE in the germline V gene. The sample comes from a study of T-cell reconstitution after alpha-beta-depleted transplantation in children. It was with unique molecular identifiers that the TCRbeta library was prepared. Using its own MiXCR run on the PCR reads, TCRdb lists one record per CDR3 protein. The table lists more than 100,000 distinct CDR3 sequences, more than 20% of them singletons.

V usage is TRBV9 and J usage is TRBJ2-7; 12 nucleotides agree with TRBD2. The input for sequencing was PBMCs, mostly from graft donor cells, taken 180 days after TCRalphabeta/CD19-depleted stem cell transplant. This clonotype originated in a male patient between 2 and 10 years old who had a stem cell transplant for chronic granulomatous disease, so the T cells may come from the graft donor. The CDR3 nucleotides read TGTGCCAGCAGCGCTAGCGGGAGGGCCGAGCTCGGCGAGCAGTACTTC. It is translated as CASSASGRAELGEQYF. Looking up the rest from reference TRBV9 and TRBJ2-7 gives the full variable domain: DSGVTQTPKHLITATGQRVTLRCSPRSGDLSVYWYQQSLDQGLQFLIQYYNGEERAKGNILERFSAQQFPDLHSELNLSSLELGDSALYFCASSASGRAELGEQYFGPGTRLTVT.